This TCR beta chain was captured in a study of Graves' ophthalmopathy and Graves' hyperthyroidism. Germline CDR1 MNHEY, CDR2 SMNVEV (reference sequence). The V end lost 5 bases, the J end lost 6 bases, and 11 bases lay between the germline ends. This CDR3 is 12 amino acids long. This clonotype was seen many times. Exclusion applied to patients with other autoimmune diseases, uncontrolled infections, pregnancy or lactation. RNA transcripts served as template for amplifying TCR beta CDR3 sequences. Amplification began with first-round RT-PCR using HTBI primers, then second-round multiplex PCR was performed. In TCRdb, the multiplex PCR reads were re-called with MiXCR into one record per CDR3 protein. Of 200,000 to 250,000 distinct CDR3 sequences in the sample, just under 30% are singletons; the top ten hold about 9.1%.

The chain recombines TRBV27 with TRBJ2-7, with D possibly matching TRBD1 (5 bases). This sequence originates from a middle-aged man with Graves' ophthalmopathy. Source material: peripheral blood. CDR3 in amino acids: CASSLSGSEQYF. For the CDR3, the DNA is TGTGCCAGCAGTCTCTCAGGGTCCGAGCAGTACTTC.